These 9 T cell receptor beta chains originate from one sample sequenced in a study of T cell changes during pregnancy in multiple sclerosis (dated by TCRdb to between 2018 and 2021). Libraries came from the immunoSEQ multiplex PCR assay. Imported from immuneACCESS, the table was reduced by TCRdb to in-frame sequences with V and J called. These copies leave out some clones; in studies compared against another copy, an unresolved V gene accounts for under half, and the cause of the remainder is not known. This sample is represented by over 50,000 clones; approximately 85% of them were singletons. Jointly, the top ten make up 1.7% of the sample. This material consisted of peripheral blood, taken in the first trimester of pregnancy. All receptors derive from a female donor with multiple sclerosis, enrolled in a pregnancy study.

The chain recombines TRBV6-6 with TRBJ2-2, with 7 bases identical to TRBD1. Germline V gives CDR1 MNHNY, CDR2 SVGAGI (reference sequence). This CDR3 has 15 residues. V lost 7 bases, J lost 4 bases, and 9 bases stayed unmatched. CDR3 amino acids: CASKPGTARTGELFF. The CDR3 DNA reads TGTGCCAGCAAACCCGGGACAGCCCGCACCGGGGAGCTGTTTTTT.

This clone has only one observation. The rearrangement links TRBV19 to TRBJ1-5; D unresolved. The V end lost 10 bases, the J end lost 2 bases, and 12 bases lay between the germline ends. The CDR3 length is 13 residues. Germline CDR1 is LNHDA and CDR2 is SQIVND (reference sequence). The CDR3 spells CATEGDRNQPQHF. CDR3 DNA: TGTGCCACCGAAGGAGATCGCAATCAGCCCCAGCATTTT.

The rearrangement links TRBV5-1 to TRBJ2-7; a weak D match, TRBD2 (5 bases). The V end was cut by 3 bases, the J end by 5 bases, with 18 bases between. The CDR3 totals 15 residues. The germline V gene has CDR1 SGHRS and CDR2 YFSETQ. The CDR3 loop is CASSYDWGTRNEQYF. CDR3 sequence (DNA): TGCGCCAGCAGCTATGACTGGGGTACTAGGAACGAGCAGTACTTC.

This chain connects TRBV7-6 to TRBJ2-7, with TRBD1 as a possible D gene (5 bases). The V gene's germline CDR1 is SGHVS and CDR2 FNYEAQ. This CDR3 spans 15 amino acids. Trimming removed 1 base from V and 3 bases from J, with 13 bases in between. The DNA for the CDR3 is TGTGCCAGCAGCTTAGAGGCAGGGAATAACTACGAGCAGTACTTC. Protein product: CASSLEAGNNYEQYF.

For the CDR3, the DNA is TGTGCCAGCAGCATCGACAGGGGCAGGCAGCCCCAGCATTTT. Amino acid sequence: CASSIDRGRQPQHF. The chain uses TRBV5-4 and TRBJ1-5; 8 bases agree with TRBD1. The J segment lost 7 bases and the V segment lost 4 bases, leaving 7 bases of the junction unmatched. Germline CDR1 and CDR2: SGHNT and YYREEE (reference sequence). This CDR3 spans 14 amino acids.

This chain connects TRBV6-6 to TRBJ2-7, with TRBD1 as a possible D gene (5 bases). Trimming stripped 6 bases from V and 4 bases from J, with 19 bases between. The CDR3 length is 15 residues. CDR1 MNHNY and CDR2 SVGAGI come from the germline V gene (reference sequence). CDR3 amino acids: CASRSIGAGKYEQYF. Written as DNA, the CDR3 is TGTGCCAGCAGGTCAATAGGGGCAGGGAAATACGAGCAGTACTTC.

V and J are TRBV4-2 and TRBJ1-5; possible D gene TRBD1, 6 bases. Germline V lookup: CDR1 LGHNA, CDR2 YNFKEQ. Trimming removed 0 bases from V and 3 bases from J, with 12 bases in between. This CDR3 spans 16 amino acids. CDR3: CASSQDLGHNNQPQHF. CDR3 DNA: TGTGCCAGCAGCCAAGATTTGGGACATAACAATCAGCCCCAGCATTTT.

This clone was counted a few times. The chain carries TRBV12-5 and TRBJ2-3, with 11 bases matching TRBD2. Germline values: CDR1 LGHNT, CDR2 FRNRAP. The junction had 9 bases not matched to a gene; V was cut back by 5 bases and J by 2 bases. This CDR3 is 17 amino acids long. The CDR3 reads CASGGIAGGPSTDTQYF. The CDR3 DNA reads TGTGCTAGTGGTGGGATAGCGGGAGGGCCCTCCACAGATACGCAGTATTTT.

In its sample, this clone was seen once. The chain uses TRBV27 and TRBJ2-1; D ambiguous. The CDR3 has 13 residues. Germline lookup yields CDR1 MNHEY and CDR2 SMNVEV (reference sequence). Trimming took 3 bases from V and 8 from J, leaving 11 bases between them. Written as DNA, the CDR3 is TGTGCCAGCAGTTTGCAGGTTGCCGATGAGCAGTTCTTC. It translates to CASSLQVADEQFF.